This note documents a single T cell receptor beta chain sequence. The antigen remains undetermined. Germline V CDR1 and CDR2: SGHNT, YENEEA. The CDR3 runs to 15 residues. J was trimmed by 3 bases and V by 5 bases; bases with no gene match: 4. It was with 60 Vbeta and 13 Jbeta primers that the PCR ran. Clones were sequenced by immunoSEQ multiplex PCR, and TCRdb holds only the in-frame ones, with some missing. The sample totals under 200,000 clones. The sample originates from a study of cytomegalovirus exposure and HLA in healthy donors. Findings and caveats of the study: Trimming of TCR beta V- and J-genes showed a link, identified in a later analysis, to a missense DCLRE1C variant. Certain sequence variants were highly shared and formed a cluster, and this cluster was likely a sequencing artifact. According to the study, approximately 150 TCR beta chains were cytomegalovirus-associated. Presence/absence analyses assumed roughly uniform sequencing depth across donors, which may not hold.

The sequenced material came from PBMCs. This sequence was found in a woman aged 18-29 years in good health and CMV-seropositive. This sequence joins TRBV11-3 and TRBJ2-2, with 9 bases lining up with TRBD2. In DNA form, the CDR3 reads TGTGCCAGCAGCGGCCGCGGGAGGGACACCGGGGAGCTGTTTTTT. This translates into CASSGRGRDTGELFF. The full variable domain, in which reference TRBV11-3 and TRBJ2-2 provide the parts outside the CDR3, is EAGVVQSPRYKIIEKKQPVAFWCNPISGHNTLYWYLQNLGQGPELLIRYENEEAVDDSQLPKDRFSAERLKGVDSTLKIQPAELGDSAVYLCASSGRGRDTGELFFGEGSRLTVL.